The 16 T cell receptor beta chains presented below share a single source sample, sequenced in a study of blood T cell repertoires in COVID-19. The data were produced by immunoSEQ multiplex PCR, yet TCRdb's version contains in-frame clones alone and is incomplete. In the table there are some 180,000 clones, roughly 76% of which are singletons. The sample consisted of peripheral blood. These receptors all stem from a woman between 40 and 55 years old with COVID-19, enrolled during active disease.

The rearrangement links TRBV7-6 to TRBJ2-1; TRBD2 agrees at 7 bases. The V segment lost 1 base and the J segment 6 bases; nucleotides outside the gene matches: 6. The CDR3 contains 15 residues. From germline, CDR1 is SGHVS and CDR2 FNYEAQ. The CDR3 DNA sequence: TGTGCCAGCAGCTTAGGGCGGGGGACCTCCAATGAGCAGTTCTTC. Translating it yields CASSLGRGTSNEQFF.

The chain carries TRBV30 and TRBJ1-4, with D perhaps matching TRBD1 (6 bases). CDR3 length equals 15 residues. CDR1 and CDR2 (germline): GTSNPN, SVGIG (reference sequence). Deletions cut 6 bases from V and 7 bases from J, with 21 bases between. In DNA form, the CDR3 reads TGTGCCTGCCATGATAGGGGACACCAGGGTGAAAAACTGTTTTTT. Encoded protein: CACHDRGHQGEKLFF.

This clone has just one count. The V gene is TRBV15, the J gene TRBJ2-2, with 8 bases matching TRBD1. After removal of 4 bases from V and 1 base from J, the junction contained 5 bases not matched to a gene. The CDR3 consists of 16 residues. Per germline, CDR1 LNHNV and CDR2 YYDKDF (reference sequence). CDR3 nucleotides: TGTGCCACCAGCACGGACAGGGCGAGGAACACCGGGGAGCTGTTTTTT. Translating it yields CATSTDRARNTGELFF.

The genes are TRBV7-3 and TRBJ2-7, with TRBD2 identical over 14 bases. The ends lost 5 bases at V and 6 bases at J; junction bases unmatched: 6. The CDR3 length is 15 residues. Per germline, CDR1 SGHTA and CDR2 FQGTGA. The CDR3 region has the DNA TGTGCCAGCAGCGCGGGGACTAGCGGGAGTTTCGAGCAGTACTTC. Translation gives CASSAGTSGSFEQYF.

This rearrangement joins TRBV9 to TRBJ2-7, with TRBD2 identical over 9 bases. Germline-derived CDR1 and CDR2 are SGDLS and YYNGEE. CDR3 length: 15 residues. With V trimmed by 0 bases and J by 2 bases, 3 bases remained unmatched. The CDR3 DNA follows: TGTGCCAGCAGCGTAGGACTAGCGGATGCCTACGAGCAGTACTTC. As protein: CASSVGLADAYEQYF.

The J gene is TRBJ2-7, the V gene TRBV5-1; 7 bases map to TRBD1. The V and J ends lost 0 bases and 6 bases, in that order; junction bases with no gene match: 6. The CDR3 is 14 residues long. The germline CDR1 and CDR2 sequences are SGHRS and YFSETQ. This chain's CDR3 is CASSLGQGVAEQYF. Written as DNA, the CDR3 is TGCGCCAGCAGCTTGGGACAGGGAGTCGCCGAGCAGTACTTC.

This clone has a handful of counts. The genes are TRBV6-1 and TRBJ2-7; weak D call: TRBD2 (5 bases). Germline V gene data show CDR1 as MNHNS and CDR2 as SASEGT. CDR3 length: 13 residues. The germline V and J ends were trimmed by 1 base and 3 bases, with 7 bases remaining between them. The DNA of the CDR3 is TGTGCCAGCAGTGAAGTACGGGACTACGAGCAGTACGTC. Protein sequence: CASSEVRDYEQYV.

This chain links TRBV15 with TRBJ2-2; TRBD2 might be the D (6 bases). CDR3 length equals 13 residues. V lost 5 bases to trimming and J lost 8 bases, with 12 bases between them. From germline, CDR1 is LNHNV and CDR2 YYDKDF (reference sequence). CDR3 coding DNA: TGTGCCACCAGCCTGACTAGTCAAGGGGAGCTGTTTTTT. Translation: CATSLTSQGELFF.

This chain links TRBV19 with TRBJ2-1; 8 positions agree with TRBD2. The V and J ends lost 7 bases and 7 bases, in that order; junction bases with no gene match: 6. The CDR3 contains 13 residues. Germline assignment: CDR1 LNHDA and CDR2 SQIVND (reference sequence). DNA of the CDR3: TGTGCCAGTACCCTCGGGGGGGATAATGAGCAGTTCTTC. Translating it yields CASTLGGDNEQFF.

The chain has TRBV2 and TRBJ1-1; D gene uncertain. Germline CDR1 SNHLY, CDR2 FYNNEI. Trimming left V 2 bases short and J 4 bases short, with 14 bases between. The CDR3 has 15 residues. CDR3 in DNA: TGTGCCAGCAGTGAATTTGAGGGCTTGGGCACTGAAGCTTTCTTT. Amino acid sequence: CASSEFEGLGTEAFF. The full variable domain, rest sourced from reference TRBV2 and TRBJ1-1, is EPEVTQTPSHQVTQMGQEVILRCVPISNHLYFYWYRQILGQKVEFLVSFYNNEISEKSEIFDDQFSVERPDGSNFTLKIRSTKLEDSAMYFCASSEFEGLGTEAFFGQGTRLTVV.

The chain combines TRBV29-1 with TRBJ2-3, with 13 bases lining up with TRBD2. Trimming removed 3 bases from V and 6 bases from J; junction bases left unmatched: 3. Germline V gene data show CDR1 as SQVTM and CDR2 as ANQGSEA. The CDR3 is 14 residues long. The CDR3 DNA sequence: TGCAGCGTTGAGGGACTAGCGGGGTATGATACGCAGTATTTT. This encodes CSVEGLAGYDTQYF.

This rearrangement joins TRBV27 to TRBJ1-1; D unclear. The CDR3 has 15 residues. V lost 4 bases and J lost 11, with 23 bases in between. Germline V gene data show CDR1 as MNHEY and CDR2 as SMNVEV (reference sequence). The CDR3 sequence: CASSSLPHHYLGAFF. The DNA for the CDR3 is TGTGCCAGCAGTTCCCTCCCTCATCACTACCTGGGTGCTTTCTTT.

This clone was seen ten or more times. The sample carries other DNA sequences with the same CDR3. The chain employs TRBV7-9 and TRBJ2-3, with 7 bases lining up with TRBD1. The CDR3 is 13 amino acids. The ends lost 9 bases at V and 1 base at J; junction bases unmatched: 4. CDR1 and CDR2 (germline): SEHNR, FQNEAQ (reference sequence). The CDR3 loop reads CASAGGGTDTQYF. In DNA form, the CDR3 reads TGTGCCAGTGCAGGGGGTGGCACAGATACGCAGTATTTT.

The sample holds one count of this clone. The genes are TRBV18 and TRBJ2-2; 7 positions match TRBD1. The CDR3 loop spans 15 amino acids. Germline CDR1 reads KGHSH; CDR2 reads LQKENI. Trimming took 2 bases from V and 6 from J; bases not matched to a gene: 6. As DNA, the CDR3 is TGTGCCAGCTCACCATCTCTCGACAGGGCCGGGGAGCTGTTTTTT. It is translated as CASSPSLDRAGELFF.

This clone appeared many times. The chain's CDR3 is CASSPEAVSGETQYF. Here the CDR3 DNA reads TGTGCCAGCTCACCAGAGGCAGTATCGGGGGAGACCCAGTACTTC. The rearrangement uses TRBV18 and TRBJ2-5; a weak D match, TRBD2 (5 bases). Trimming stripped 2 bases from V and 5 bases from J, with 15 bases between. The CDR3 length is 15 residues. From germline, CDR1 is KGHSH and CDR2 LQKENI.

The rearrangement links TRBV14 to TRBJ2-1; D ambiguous. The germline V and J ends were trimmed by 1 base and 6 bases, with 7 bases remaining between them. Per the germline V gene, CDR1 is SGHDN and CDR2 is FVKESK. The CDR3 has 13 residues. This CDR3 is CASSQVIGNEQFF. The CDR3 coding sequence is TGTGCCAGCAGCCAAGTTATCGGCAATGAGCAGTTCTTC. The variable domain in full, completed from reference TRBV14 and TRBJ2-1, reads EAGVTQFPSHSVIEKGQTVTLRCDPISGHDNLYWYRRVMGKEIKFLLHFVKESKQDESGMPNNRFLAERTGGTYSTLKVQPAELEDSGVYFCASSQVIGNEQFFGPGTRLTVL.